This passage covers 30 T cell receptor beta chains from one sample sequenced in a study of blood T cell repertoires in COVID-19. The repertoire was sequenced with immunoSEQ multiplex PCR; TCRdb's copy has only in-frame clones and lacks some. The table records 400,000 or so clones, roughly 86% of them present only once. Material for sequencing was peripheral blood. These receptors came from a human donor in a cohort sampled during active COVID-19.

This chain connects TRBV11-2 to TRBJ2-1; the match to TRBD2 covers 9 bases. The CDR3 extends over 15 amino acids. The germline V gene has CDR1 SGHAT and CDR2 FQNNGV. J gave up 5 bases and V 2 bases, and 4 bases lay outside the gene matches. The CDR3 reads CASSLQRGAHNEQFF. CDR3 in DNA: TGTGCCAGCAGCTTACAGCGGGGGGCCCACAATGAGCAGTTCTTC.

In this sample, this clone turned up once. The rearrangement uses TRBV5-4 and TRBJ2-2, with D possibly matching TRBD2 (5 bases). The V gene lost 3 bases and the J gene lost 0 bases, with 15 bases spanning the gap. Germline V lookup: CDR1 SGHNT, CDR2 YYREEE (reference sequence). The CDR3 extends over 17 amino acids. The CDR3 spells CASSSAYRTANTGELFF. The DNA of the CDR3 is TGTGCCAGCAGCTCGGCATATCGGACTGCGAACACCGGGGAGCTGTTTTTT. Together with reference TRBV5-4 and TRBJ2-2, the CDR3 gives the full variable domain: ETGVTQSPTHLIKTRGQQVTLRCSSQSGHNTVSWYQQALGQGPQFIFQYYREEENGRGNFPPRFSGLQFPNYSSELNVNALELDDSALYLCASSSAYRTANTGELFFGEGSRLTVL.

CDR3: CAWARDTKSEAFF. The CDR3 DNA is TGTGCCTGGGCTCGGGACACCAAATCAGAAGCTTTCTTT. The chain employs TRBV30 and TRBJ1-1, with a weak D call TRBD1 (6 bases). Looked up from germline, CDR1 is GTSNPN and CDR2 is SVGIG (reference sequence). Between the trimmed V and J ends, which lost 5 bases and 8 bases, there was a span of 18 bases. The CDR3 covers 13 residues.

The CDR3 DNA reads as TGTGCCACCAGTGATCCCGGGAGGGGATACAATGAGCAGTTCTTC. It encodes CATSDPGRGYNEQFF. The V and J genes are TRBV24-1 and TRBJ2-1; the match to TRBD2 covers 8 bases. The V gene's germline CDR1 is KGHDR and CDR2 SFDVKD. V shed 3 bases and J 4 bases; nucleotides not matched to a gene: 4. The CDR3 runs to 15 residues.

The gene calls are TRBV4-1 and TRBJ2-7; TRBD1 matches 8 bases. J gave up 2 bases and V 4 bases, and 4 bases lay outside the gene matches. Per germline, CDR1 MGHRA and CDR2 YSYEKL. The CDR3 extends over 14 amino acids. The CDR3 sequence: CASSLRTGPYEQYF. CDR3 DNA: TGCGCCAGCAGCCTTCGGACAGGGCCCTACGAGCAGTACTTC.

V gene TRBV4-2 combines with J gene TRBJ2-1; no clear D. With 3 bases removed from V and 6 bases from J, the gap between germline ends came to 15 bases. This CDR3 has 15 residues. Germline CDR1 and CDR2: LGHNA and YNFKEQ. The CDR3: CASSQELLNLNEQFF. As DNA, the CDR3 is TGTGCCAGCAGCCAGGAACTACTTAACCTCAATGAGCAGTTCTTC.

The chain combines TRBV11-2 with TRBJ2-5; possible D gene TRBD2, 6 bases. V gave up 6 bases and J gave up 5 bases, with 19 bases separating them. CDR1 SGHAT and CDR2 FQNNGV come from the germline V gene. The CDR3 length is 15 residues. The CDR3: CASRRPGLAAETQYF. The CDR3 region has the DNA TGTGCCAGCAGACGTCCGGGACTGGCCGCTGAGACCCAGTACTTC.

The chain carries TRBV28 and TRBJ2-2, with D possibly being TRBD2 (5 bases). This CDR3 spans 16 amino acids. Looked up from germline, CDR1 is MDHEN and CDR2 is SYDVKM. V lost 3 bases and J lost 5, with 16 bases in between. The CDR3 sequence is CASSLRAPRGTGELFF. The CDR3 DNA is TGTGCCAGCAGTTTGCGGGCCCCCCGCGGGACCGGGGAGCTGTTTTTT.

The chain has TRBV10-3 and TRBJ2-5; 7 bases map to TRBD1. This CDR3 comprises 14 residues. Germline assignment: CDR1 ENHRY and CDR2 SYGVKD. V lost 3 bases, J lost 6 bases, and 7 bases stayed unmatched. The CDR3 sequence is CAISDEGAEKTQYF. In nucleotides, the CDR3 is TGTGCCATCAGTGATGAGGGGGCAGAAAAGACCCAGTACTTC.

This rearrangement joins TRBV5-4 to TRBJ2-5; D is perhaps TRBD1 (5 bases). V dropped 2 bases and J dropped 2 bases, with 10 bases sitting between them. Germline CDR1 SGHNT, CDR2 YYREEE (reference sequence). The CDR3 is made up of 14 amino acids. CDR3 loop: CASSFSDRQETQYF. CDR3 nucleotides: TGTGCCAGCAGCTTTTCCGACAGACAAGAGACCCAGTACTTC.

This clone came up many times. The chain employs TRBV11-2 and TRBJ2-7; D may be TRBD2 (6 bases). The CDR3 contains 13 residues. Trimming left V 0 bases short and J 9 bases short, with 12 bases between. From germline, CDR1 is SGHAT and CDR2 FQNNGV. The CDR3 loop is CASSLDQGLRQYF. For the CDR3, the DNA is TGTGCCAGCAGCTTAGATCAGGGACTCAGGCAGTACTTC.

V and J are TRBV6-5 and TRBJ2-4; perhaps TRBD1 as D (6 bases). V was shortened by 2 bases and J by 6 bases, with 14 bases between the two germline ends. From germline, CDR1 is MNHEY and CDR2 SVGAGI. This CDR3 comprises 15 residues. CDR3 sequence reads: CASSYHRAGVNIQYF. DNA of the CDR3: TGTGCCAGCAGTTACCATAGGGCAGGGGTAAACATTCAGTACTTC.

The chain joins TRBV5-5 to TRBJ1-5; a weak D match, TRBD1 (5 bases). V lost 0 bases, J lost 7 bases, and 14 bases lay in between. The V gene's germline CDR1 is SGHKS and CDR2 YYEKEE (reference sequence). This CDR3 spans 15 amino acids. The CDR3 sequence: CASSLDGQGGQPQHF. CDR3 DNA: TGTGCCAGCAGCTTGGACGGGCAGGGTGGACAGCCCCAGCATTTT.

The chain uses TRBV5-1 and TRBJ2-7, with 10 bases aligning to TRBD2. This CDR3 has 15 residues. From germline, CDR1 is SGHRS and CDR2 YFSETQ. The V gene end was trimmed by 4 bases and the J gene end by 1 base; junction bases not matched to a gene: 5. The CDR3 sequence: CASSRLAGLSYEQYF. The CDR3 region has the DNA TGCGCCAGCAGCCGACTAGCGGGCCTTTCCTACGAGCAGTACTTC. Combining the CDR3 with reference TRBV5-1 and TRBJ2-7 gives the whole variable domain KAGVTQTPRYLIKTRGQQVTLSCSPISGHRSVSWYQQTPGQGLQFLFEYFSETQRNKGNFPGRFSGRQFSNSRSEMNVSTLELGDSALYLCASSRLAGLSYEQYFGPGTRLTVT.

V gene TRBV2 combines with J gene TRBJ2-7; TRBD1 aligns across 8 bases. The CDR3 consists of 15 residues. Germline-derived CDR1 and CDR2 are SNHLY and FYNNEI. Trimming took 3 bases from V and 3 from J; bases not matched to a gene: 7. The DNA for the CDR3 is TGTGCCAGCAGTGACTCCGGGACAGGACTCTACGAGCAGTACTTC. Protein product: CASSDSGTGLYEQYF. Using reference TRBV2 and TRBJ2-7 for the parts outside the CDR3, the full variable domain is EPEVTQTPSHQVTQMGQEVILRCVPISNHLYFYWYRQILGQKVEFLVSFYNNEISEKSEIFDDQFSVERPDGSNFTLKIRSTKLEDSAMYFCASSDSGTGLYEQYFGPGTRLTVT.

The chain is built from TRBV5-1 and TRBJ2-7; tentatively, D is TRBD1 (7 bases). Germline V lookup: CDR1 SGHRS, CDR2 YFSETQ. This CDR3 is built from 15 residues. V was cut by 1 base and J by 5 bases, with 16 bases left in between. The CDR3 loop is CASSLSPGGSNEQYF. The CDR3 DNA follows: TGCGCCAGCAGCTTGTCGCCAGGGGGGTCTAACGAGCAGTACTTC. The full variable domain, with the rest looked up from reference TRBV5-1 and TRBJ2-7, is KAGVTQTPRYLIKTRGQQVTLSCSPISGHRSVSWYQQTPGQGLQFLFEYFSETQRNKGNFPGRFSGRQFSNSRSEMNVSTLELGDSALYLCASSLSPGGSNEQYFGPGTRLTVT.

This clone was picked up one time. CDR3 region: CASSARTSKETQYF. The CDR3 coding sequence is TGCGCCAGCAGCGCCAGGACTAGCAAGGAGACCCAGTACTTC. The V gene is TRBV5-1, the J gene TRBJ2-5; TRBD2 agrees at 8 bases. Losses at the gene ends were 4 bases for V and 5 bases for J; bases not matched to a gene: 7. Germline V CDR1 and CDR2: SGHRS, YFSETQ. CDR3 size: 14 residues. The full variable domain, rest sourced from reference TRBV5-1 and TRBJ2-5, is KAGVTQTPRYLIKTRGQQVTLSCSPISGHRSVSWYQQTPGQGLQFLFEYFSETQRNKGNFPGRFSGRQFSNSRSEMNVSTLELGDSALYLCASSARTSKETQYFGPGTRLLVL.

The chain couples TRBV4-2 to TRBJ2-6; a possible D gene is TRBD2 (6 bases). Germline CDR1 is LGHNA and CDR2 is YNFKEQ. V shed 2 bases and J shed 1 base, with 15 bases lying between them. The CDR3 contains 18 residues. In nucleotides, the CDR3 is TGTGCCAGCAGCCAATTCGCCGGGGGTTTATCTGGGGCCAACGTCCTGACTTTC. Translating gives CASSQFAGGLSGANVLTF.

J is TRBJ2-1 and V is TRBV11-3, with 9 positions matching TRBD2. The length of the CDR3 is 16 residues. Trimming removed 4 bases from V and 4 bases from J; junction bases left unmatched: 8. The germline gives CDR1 SGHNT, CDR2 YENEEA. CDR3 nucleotides: TGTGCCAGCAGCTATAGCGGGAGTCCGGGGTACAATGAGCAGTTCTTC. This translates into CASSYSGSPGYNEQFF.

CDR3 in DNA: TGTGCCAGCAGCTCGGGACTAGCGGGAGGAGAGCAGTTCTTC. Its protein product is CASSSGLAGGEQFF. This sequence joins TRBV7-3 and TRBJ2-1; TRBD2 aligns across 15 bases. There are 14 residues in the CDR3. V trimming: 4 bases; J trimming: 10 bases; junction bases outside the gene matches: 2. Germline-derived CDR1 and CDR2 are SGHTA and FQGTGA.

This clone appeared once. The chain joins TRBV19 to TRBJ2-1; 9 bases agree with TRBD1. The CDR3 loop spans 21 amino acids. The V segment lost 6 bases and the J segment 2 bases; nucleotides outside the gene matches: 23. Germline CDR1 is LNHDA and CDR2 is SQIVND (reference sequence). The CDR3 nucleotides are TGTGCCAGTAGCCACGCATCCGACAGGGGGAGTACTGGCCGGCCCTACAATGAGCAGTTCTTC. This translates into CASSHASDRGSTGRPYNEQFF. Variable domain in full (rest from reference TRBV19 and TRBJ2-1): DGGITQSPKYLFRKEGQNVTLSCEQNLNHDAMYWYRQDPGQGLRLIYYSQIVNDFQKGDIAEGYSVSREKKESFPLTVTSAQKNPTAFYLCASSHASDRGSTGRPYNEQFFGPGTRLTVL.

The V gene is TRBV28, the J gene TRBJ1-3; 7 bases match TRBD1. The CDR3 covers 16 residues. V lost 3 bases, J lost 0 bases, and 5 bases stayed unmatched. Germline V lookup: CDR1 MDHEN, CDR2 SYDVKM. CDR3 loop: CASSLSTGSSGNTIYF. The DNA of the CDR3 is TGTGCCAGCAGTTTGTCGACAGGGAGCTCTGGAAACACCATATATTTT. The whole variable domain, remainder taken from reference TRBV28 and TRBJ1-3, is DVKVTQSSRYLVKRTGEKVFLECVQDMDHENMFWYRQDPGLGLRLIYFSYDVKMKEKGDIPEGYSVSREKKERFSLILESASTNQTSMYLCASSLSTGSSGNTIYFGEGSWLTVV.

The chain combines TRBV7-6 with TRBJ2-4, with D possibly TRBD1 on 6 matching bases. This CDR3 is built from 16 residues. CDR1 SGHVS and CDR2 FNYEAQ come from the germline V gene. Trimming left V 1 base short and J 3 bases short, with 13 bases between. CDR3 region: CASSLEMGAGKNIQYF. The CDR3 DNA follows: TGTGCCAGCAGCTTAGAGATGGGGGCGGGCAAAAACATTCAGTACTTC.

This clone was recorded only once. V is TRBV30 and J is TRBJ1-5; 8 bases fit TRBD1. Germline V lookup: CDR1 GTSNPN, CDR2 SVGIG (reference sequence). V shed 3 bases, J shed 5 bases, and the junction held 6 bases outside the gene matches. The CDR3 sequence is 14 residues long. The CDR3 DNA follows: TGTGCCTGGAGGGCAACAGGGGGACATCAGCCCCAGCATTTT. Its protein is CAWRATGGHQPQHF. Based on the CDR3 plus reference TRBV30 and TRBJ1-5, the full variable domain is SQTIHQWPATLVQPVGSPLSLECTVEGTSNPNLYWYRQAAGRGLQLLFYSVGIGQISSEVPQNLSASRPQDRQFILSSKKLLLSDSGFYLCAWRATGGHQPQHFGDGTRLSIL.

This chain links TRBV7-2 with TRBJ1-2; 8 nucleotides agree with TRBD1. In germline, CDR1 is SGHTA, CDR2 FQGNSA. The trim removed 3 bases at V and 6 bases at J, leaving 12 bases unmatched. The CDR3 is 16 residues long. This chain's CDR3 is CASSFLSSQGAHGYTF. The CDR3, as DNA: TGTGCCAGCAGCTTTTTATCAAGTCAGGGGGCGCATGGCTACACCTTC.

The chain recombines TRBV7-2 with TRBJ2-1; possibly TRBD2 for D (6 bases). V was trimmed by 5 bases and J by 5 bases, leaving 16 bases between them. The CDR3 loop spans 15 amino acids. Germline lookup yields CDR1 SGHTA and CDR2 FQGNSA. The CDR3 spells CASSQAGVVDNEQFF. In DNA form, the CDR3 reads TGTGCCAGCAGCCAAGCGGGTGTTGTTGACAATGAGCAGTTCTTC. The whole variable domain, remainder taken from reference TRBV7-2 and TRBJ2-1, is GAGVSQSPSNKVTEKGKDVELRCDPISGHTALYWYRQSLGQGLEFLIYFQGNSAPDKSGLPSDRFSAERTGGSVSTLTIQRTQQEDSAVYLCASSQAGVVDNEQFFGPGTRLTVL.

This chain connects TRBV28 to TRBJ2-3, with D possibly TRBD2 on 6 matching bases. The CDR3 sequence is 17 residues long. Germline CDR1 reads MDHEN; CDR2 reads SYDVKM. Between the trimmed V and J ends, which lost 7 bases and 2 bases, there was a span of 22 bases. DNA for the CDR3: TGTGCCAGCACCTCGCCAGGCGGGGAGTCTCCCACAGATACGCAGTATTTT. This codes for CASTSPGGESPTDTQYF.

The rearrangement joins TRBV7-9 to TRBJ1-1, with a possible D match to TRBD1 (5 bases). CDR3 length: 16 residues. V lost 5 bases and J lost 0, with 16 bases in between. The V gene's germline CDR1 is SEHNR and CDR2 FQNEAQ (reference sequence). The CDR3 reads CASSHPQGPMNTEAFF. The CDR3 coding sequence is TGTGCCAGCAGCCACCCCCAGGGCCCAATGAACACTGAAGCTTTCTTT.

The table lists this clone with a few counts. The CDR3 DNA reads TGCGCCAGCAGCTTTGGGGGGCAAGAGACCCAGTACTTC. Translation: CASSFGGQETQYF. This chain uses TRBV5-1 with TRBJ2-5; D might be TRBD2 (6 bases). Germline assignment: CDR1 SGHRS and CDR2 YFSETQ. CDR3 length equals 13 residues. V was clipped by 2 bases and J by 2 bases, with 7 bases between them.

The V gene is TRBV11-2, the J gene TRBJ2-7; the match to TRBD2 covers 8 bases. Germline V gene data show CDR1 as SGHAT and CDR2 as FQNNGV. Germline trimming cut 3 bases from V and 7 bases from J; bases unmatched to any gene: 8. This CDR3 is 14 amino acids long. The CDR3 DNA reads as TGTGCCAGCAGCTTGGGACTAGGTTTGGAGGAGCAGTACTTC. Protein product: CASSLGLGLEEQYF.